The T cell receptor beta chain described here comes from a study of cytomegalovirus exposure and HLA in healthy donors. Across the whole study: T cells numbering about 180 million yielded 100 million to 120 million unique TCR beta sequences in an earlier analysis. Findings and caveats of the study: The authors listed 150 to 200 TCR beta chains as cytomegalovirus-associated. Fewer N-insertions (relative to the approximately 700-donor mean) were reportedly seen in an Asian-associated ancestry cluster in a later analysis.

Sampled while nominally healthy, donors likely had unrecorded immune exposures. CDR1 SGHDT and CDR2 YYEEEE come from the germline V gene. V trimming: 4 bases; J trimming: 2 bases; junction bases outside the gene matches: 7. This CDR3 is 16 amino acids long. A multiplex PCR was run with 60 Vbeta primers and 13 Jbeta primers. The assay was immunoSEQ multiplex PCR, and TCRdb's table has in-frame clones only and misses some. The sample lists roughly 150,000 clones, 79% occurring once. To note about this clone: The target antigen is unknown.

The chain employs TRBV5-6 and TRBJ2-1; 9 positions match TRBD2. The receptor comes from a man aged 35-49 years in good health and CMV-seropositive. Sequencing was done on a sample of PBMCs. CDR3 nucleotide sequence: TGTGCCAGCAGCCGAGGCCTAGCGGGACCCTACAATGAGCAGTTCTTC. It specifies CASSRGLAGPYNEQFF.